Included here is one T cell receptor beta chain sequence, with context. Trimming shortened V by 2 bases and J by 4 bases, and 13 bases separated the two germline ends. The CDR3 contains 15 residues. Germline CDR1 SGHAT, CDR2 FQNNGV. This sample is part of a study of shared clonotypes between healthy human individuals. As processed by the authors: ImmunoSEQ sequences covered only the junction and lacked quality scores; filtering therefore differed. Repertoires were generated with immunoSEQ multiplex PCR, while TCRdb's copy carries only in-frame clones and drops some. V and J calls and clone size come straight from that table; D and trimming were deduced from the DNA. The sample consists of around 750,000 clones, around two thirds of them appearing once. Every donor, a Caucasian adult, lived in Nashville, Tennessee.

This TCR was sampled from a woman aged 25 to 45 in good health. The specimen sequenced was memory CD4+ T cells sorted from blood. Indicated subset: CD45RA-negative fraction. The V call is TRBV11-2, the J call TRBJ2-3; tentative D call: TRBD2 (6 bases). CDR3 bases: TGTGCCAGCAGCTTATACGGGAGTGGATCAGATACGCAGTATTTT. Its protein is CASSLYGSGSDTQYF.